The rows below give T cell receptor beta chains drawn from one sample of a study of blood T cell repertoires in COVID-19. Method: immunoSEQ multiplex PCR; TCRdb's copy keeps in-frame clones and lacks some. The sample includes around 150,000 clones, 65% to 90% of them seen just once. The sample comprised peripheral blood. The receptor set was obtained from a woman in her thirties or forties with COVID-19, enrolled during active disease. CDR3s include the opening cysteine and the closing phenylalanine or tryptophan. Fields, in order: J gene, D gene, clone size, CDR3 length, V gene, CDR3 protein, CDR3 DNA. The D gene is left open where the match is weak. Only part of the rows carry a size: once, few, many, or a class if the clone is expanded.

TRBJ2-3	TRBD2	.	16	TRBV7-3	CASSLIGRVAGGTQYF	TGTGCCAGCAGCTTAATCGGGAGGGTAGCGGGGGGTACGCAGTATTTT
TRBJ1-2	.	once	14	TRBV18	CASSPPQSGYGYTF	TGTGCCAGCTCACCACCCCAGAGCGGCTATGGCTACACCTTC
TRBJ2-3	TRBD2	.	14	TRBV6-5	CVATSGGLTDTQYF	TGTGTCGCAACTAGCGGGGGACTCACAGATACGCAGTATTTT
TRBJ1-3	TRBD1	.	15	TRBV7-2	CASSLDRGPGNTIYF	TGTGCCAGCAGCTTGGACAGGGGCCCAGGAAACACCATATATTTT
TRBJ1-4	TRBD1	.	14	TRBV18	CASSPGTGNEKLFF	TGTGCCAGCTCACCCGGGACAGGGAACGAAAAACTGTTTTTT
TRBJ1-2	.	.	15	TRBV3-1/TRBV3-2	CASSQEGGLGYGYTF	TGTGCCAGCAGCCAAGAGGGGGGGTTGGGCTATGGCTACACCTTC
TRBJ2-5	TRBD1	.	13	TRBV28	CASRRQGIETQYF	TGTGCCAGCAGGAGACAGGGGATTGAGACCCAGTACTTC
TRBJ2-7	.	.	15	TRBV28	CASSLNIGASYEQYF	TGTGCCAGCAGTTTAAATATAGGAGCGTCCTACGAGCAGTACTTC
TRBJ2-1	.	.	13	TRBV2	CASSWQSYNEQFF	TGTGCCAGCTCGTGGCAGTCCTACAATGAGCAGTTCTTC
TRBJ2-3	.	.	16	TRBV7-3	CASSYSQGFETDTQYF	TGTGCCAGCAGCTATTCGCAGGGGTTCGAGACAGATACGCAGTATTTT
TRBJ1-2	.	.	12	TRBV18	CASSPGGLGYTF	TGTGCCAGCTCCCCGGGTGGACTTGGCTACACCTTC
TRBJ2-1	.	.	16	TRBV5-1	CASSLATGSPYNEQFF	TGCGCCAGCAGCTTAGCCACGGGTTCCCCCTACAATGAGCAGTTCTTC
TRBJ2-3	TRBD1	.	15	TRBV28	CASKPGRTGVNTQYF	TGTGCCAGCAAACCTGGACGGACAGGCGTTAATACGCAGTATTTT
TRBJ1-1	.	.	13	TRBV27	CASRVLMNTEAFF	TGTGCCAGCAGGGTGCTAATGAACACTGAAGCTTTCTTT
TRBJ2-7	TRBD2	.	15	TRBV28	CASSLRRELAYEQYF	TGTGCCAGCAGCTTACGGCGGGAGTTAGCCTACGAGCAGTACTTC
TRBJ1-5	TRBD1	once	15	TRBV11-2	CASSLEGGGNQPQHF	TGTGCCAGCAGCTTAGAAGGGGGCGGCAATCAGCCCCAGCATTTT
TRBJ2-5	TRBD2	few	16	TRBV11-2	CASSLPPFSGRETQYF	TGTGCCAGCAGCTTACCCCCTTTTAGCGGGAGGGAGACCCAGTACTTC